This passage covers 32 T cell receptor beta chains from one sample sequenced in a study of T-cell reconstitution after alpha-beta-depleted transplantation in children. Unique molecular identifiers were incorporated into the prepared TCRbeta library. TCRdb re-called the PCR reads through MiXCR, storing one row per CDR3 protein. The table shows under 450,000 distinct CDR3 sequences, with 13% occurring only once. Sequencing was performed on PBMCs, taken from the stem cell graft. These receptor sequences come from a human donor who donated a stem cell graft to a child with Fanconi anemia.

This clonotype was counted many times. The rearrangement uses TRBV28 and TRBJ1-2, with D unresolved. CDR3 length: 13 residues. Germline values: CDR1 MDHEN, CDR2 SYDVKM. V was shortened by 7 bases and J by 7 bases, with 16 bases between the two germline ends. The CDR3 loop reads CASTNSRTSGYTF. In DNA form, the CDR3 reads TGTGCCAGCACCAACTCCCGGACCTCTGGCTACACCTTC.

This clonotype was detected only a few times. V gene TRBV18 combines with J gene TRBJ2-7; perhaps TRBD1 as D (6 bases). V lost 3 bases and J lost 2, with 8 bases in between. The CDR3 is 13 residues long. Per germline, CDR1 KGHSH and CDR2 LQKENI. This CDR3 reads CASSPPGAYEQYV. The DNA for the CDR3 is TGTGCCAGCTCACCCCCAGGGGCCTACGAGCAGTACGTC.

This clonotype turned up a few times. The J gene is TRBJ2-3, the V gene TRBV9; D gene ambiguous. There are 13 residues in the CDR3. The germline V gene encodes CDR1 SGDLS and CDR2 YYNGEE. V was shortened by 4 bases and J by 6 bases, with 12 bases between the two germline ends. The CDR3 sequence: CASSFPDLDTQYF. For the CDR3, the DNA is TGTGCCAGCAGCTTCCCAGACCTTGATACGCAGTATTTT.

The J gene is TRBJ2-7, the V gene TRBV3-1, with unresolved D. Trimming cost V 5 bases and J 1 base, with 3 bases left between them. CDR3 length: 11 residues. Germline V gene lookup returns CDR1 LGHDT and CDR2 YNNKEL (reference sequence). DNA for the CDR3: TGTGCCAGCAGCGGGTCCTACGAGCAGTACTTC. It translates to CASSGSYEQYF.

This sequence joins TRBV7-2 and TRBJ1-4; D is unresolved. From germline, CDR1 is SGHTA and CDR2 FQGNSA. V was shortened by 0 bases and J by 8 bases, with 7 bases between the two germline ends. The CDR3 contains 13 residues. CDR3 sequence: CASSLAFGEKLFF. DNA for the CDR3: TGTGCCAGCAGCTTAGCGTTCGGGGAAAAACTGTTTTTT.

J is TRBJ1-1 and V is TRBV6-5; a weak D match, TRBD1 (6 bases). V was trimmed by 7 bases and J by 4 bases, leaving 28 bases between them. The CDR3 contains 18 residues. Germline loops: CDR1 MNHEY, CDR2 SVGAGI. The CDR3 is CASTARGTGIYRSTEAFF. In nucleotides, the CDR3 is TGTGCCAGCACCGCCCGGGGCACAGGGATATATAGGAGCACTGAAGCTTTCTTT.

The V and J genes are TRBV7-4 and TRBJ2-3; no clear D gene. The CDR3 has 13 residues. The germline gives CDR1 SGHVT, CDR2 SQSDAQ. Trimming took 5 bases from V and 2 from J, leaving 8 bases between them. CDR3 region: CASSLATTDTQYF. In DNA, the CDR3 is TGTGCCAGCAGCCTGGCGACCACAGATACGCAGTATTTT. The entire variable domain, with the rest obtained from reference TRBV7-4 and TRBJ2-3, is as follows: GAGVSQSPRYKVAKRGRDVALRCDSISGHVTLYWYRQTLGQGSEVLTYSQSDAQRDKSGRPSGRFSAERPERSVSTLKIQRTEQGDSAVYLCASSLATTDTQYFGPGTRLTVL.

The chain carries TRBV12-3 or TRBV12-4 and TRBJ2-3; perhaps D is TRBD1 or TRBD2 (6 bases each). The ends were cut back, 4 bases at V and 2 bases at J, with 13 bases in the middle. The CDR3 extends over 15 amino acids. CDR3 sequence: CASSWGPGDTDTQYF. CDR3 sequence (DNA): TGTGCCAGCAGTTGGGGGCCGGGGGACACAGATACGCAGTATTTT.

This clonotype was recorded a few times. The chain links TRBV5-1 to TRBJ2-1; D perhaps matches TRBD1 (5 bases). V was trimmed by 4 bases and J by 5 bases, leaving 10 bases between them. This CDR3 spans 13 amino acids. Germline V CDR1 and CDR2: SGHRS, YFSETQ. The CDR3 coding sequence is TGCGCCAGCAGCGCTGACAGAAACAATGAGCAGTTCTTC. Translation: CASSADRNNEQFF.

This clonotype was observed a handful of times. This chain connects TRBV20-1 to TRBJ2-2; tentative D call: TRBD2 (5 bases). CDR3 length: 14 residues. V lost 5 bases and J 6 bases, leaving 16 bases between the germline ends. Germline V gene sequence: CDR1 DFQATT, CDR2 SNEGSKA (reference sequence). CDR3 DNA: TGCAGTGCTCGCGGGCCAGCTCATTCCGGGGAGCTGTTTTTT. It specifies CSARGPAHSGELFF.

A word on this clonotype: A much larger clone sits a single nucleotide away, making a read error possible. The chain links TRBV12-3 or TRBV12-4 to TRBJ2-1, with TRBD2 as a possible D gene (5 bases). The V and J ends lost 6 bases and 4 bases respectively, with 10 bases between them. The CDR3 runs to 13 residues. The CDR3 bases are TGTGCCAGCAGAAAACGGGATTACAATGAGCAGTTCTTC. Protein: CASRKRDYNEQFF.

The rearrangement joins TRBV5-6 to TRBJ1-1; TRBD1 agrees at 9 bases. Germline trimming cut 2 bases from V and 8 bases from J; bases unmatched to any gene: 4. Germline V gene sequence: CDR1 SGHDT, CDR2 YYEEEE. CDR3 length equals 13 residues. This CDR3 reads CASSFRDREEAFF. The CDR3 DNA reads TGTGCCAGCAGCTTCCGGGACAGGGAAGAAGCTTTCTTT. The whole variable domain, remainder taken from reference TRBV5-6 and TRBJ1-1, is DAGVTQSPTHLIKTRGQQVTLRCSPKSGHDTVSWYQQALGQGPQFIFQYYEEEERQRGNFPDRFSGHQFPNYSSELNVNALLLGDSALYLCASSFRDREEAFFGQGTRLTVV.

This clonotype was seen ten or more times. The V gene is TRBV13, the J gene TRBJ2-1, with TRBD2 identical over 7 bases. Per the germline V gene, CDR1 is PRHDT and CDR2 is FYEKMQ (reference sequence). CDR3 length: 15 residues. The J segment lost 2 bases and the V segment lost 4 bases, leaving 5 bases of the junction unmatched. The DNA for the CDR3 is TGTGCCAGCAGCTCTTCTAGCGGCACCTACAATGAGCAGTTCTTC. Protein sequence: CASSSSSGTYNEQFF.

This clonotype appeared a few times. The chain combines TRBV5-6 with TRBJ2-7; D unresolved. Germline-derived CDR1 and CDR2 are SGHDT and YYEEEE. V was trimmed by 6 bases and J by 4 bases, leaving 11 bases between them. This CDR3 spans 12 amino acids. The CDR3, as DNA: TGTGCCAGCACCCCCGCTCCGTACGAGCAGTACGTC. Translated, it gives CASTPAPYEQYV.

In its sample, this clonotype was seen many times. The chain is built from TRBV7-8 and TRBJ1-3; D is undetermined. With 5 bases removed from V and 0 bases from J, the gap between germline ends came to 8 bases. CDR1 is SGHVS and CDR2 is FQNEAQ in the germline V gene. This CDR3 is built from 14 residues. CDR3 loop: CASSNRGSGNTIYF. CDR3 sequence (DNA): TGTGCCAGCAGCAACCGGGGCTCTGGAAACACCATATATTTT.

With respect to this clonotype: A read error is likely, as this CDR3 ends without the conserved phenylalanine or tryptophan. The chain couples TRBV12-3 or TRBV12-4 to TRBJ1-1; D remains unclear. CDR3 length: 14 amino acids. The ends were cut back, 1 base at V and 1 base at J, with 7 bases in the middle. The CDR3, as DNA: TGTGCCAGCAGTTTAGGACTTCCGAACACTGAAGCTTTCTCT. It specifies CASSLGLPNTEAFS.

This sequence joins TRBV5-1 and TRBJ2-2; no definite D call. CDR3 length: 17 amino acids. Germline assignment: CDR1 SGHRS and CDR2 YFSETQ. Trimming pared 0 bases from V and 0 bases from J, leaving 12 bases between. This CDR3 is CASSLVQAGPNTGELFF. The CDR3 DNA reads TGCGCCAGCAGCTTGGTTCAGGCCGGGCCGAACACCGGGGAGCTGTTTTTT.

The table lists this clonotype with many counts. This chain uses TRBV10-1 with TRBJ2-3, with 7 bases matching TRBD1. Germline CDR1 reads WNHNN; CDR2 reads SYGVQD (reference sequence). The CDR3 has 17 residues. Germline trimming cut 5 bases from V and 0 bases from J; bases unmatched to any gene: 11. CDR3 protein: CASSPPGQTTSTDTQYF. Here the CDR3 DNA reads TGCGCCAGCAGTCCTCCGGGACAGACTACTAGCACAGATACGCAGTATTTT.

The chain links TRBV4-3 to TRBJ2-1, with 8 bases lining up with TRBD2. Germline trimming cut 0 bases from V and 5 bases from J; bases unmatched to any gene: 3. The CDR3 is 15 residues long. Germline lookup yields CDR1 LGHNA and CDR2 YSLEER. The CDR3 bases are TGCGCCAGCAGCCAAGATCCGCGGGGGGACAATGAGCAGTTCTTC. Its protein product is CASSQDPRGDNEQFF.

Only a few counts were recorded for this clonotype. The chain is built from TRBV5-1 and TRBJ2-5; 11 bases are shared with TRBD2. The CDR3 loop spans 17 amino acids. The trim removed 2 bases at V and 0 bases at J, leaving 6 bases unmatched. Looked up from germline, CDR1 is SGHRS and CDR2 is YFSETQ. The CDR3 reads CASSLPGTSGYQETQYF. CDR3 DNA: TGCGCCAGCAGCTTACCCGGGACTAGCGGATACCAAGAGACCCAGTACTTC.

The chain combines TRBV5-1 with TRBJ2-2, with D possibly being TRBD2 (6 bases). Germline V CDR1 and CDR2: SGHRS, YFSETQ. The V end lost 0 bases, the J end lost 1 base, and 10 bases lay between the germline ends. CDR3 size: 16 residues. The CDR3 region is CASSLDPAGNTGELFF. For the CDR3, the DNA is TGCGCCAGCAGCTTGGATCCAGCGGGGAACACCGGGGAGCTGTTTTTT. Full variable domain (outside the CDR3, taken from reference TRBV5-1 and TRBJ2-2): KAGVTQTPRYLIKTRGQQVTLSCSPISGHRSVSWYQQTPGQGLQFLFEYFSETQRNKGNFPGRFSGRQFSNSRSEMNVSTLELGDSALYLCASSLDPAGNTGELFFGEGSRLTVL.

The chain recombines TRBV29-1 with TRBJ1-1; weak D call: TRBD1 (5 bases). The V end lost 4 bases, the J end lost 11 bases, and 17 bases lay between the germline ends. The CDR3 spans 12 residues. Germline CDR1 reads SQVTM; CDR2 reads ANQGSEA. The CDR3 loop is CSVVYIQGRAFF. The CDR3 DNA follows: TGCAGCGTTGTGTATATTCAGGGTAGGGCTTTCTTT.

This clonotype came up a few times. The chain uses TRBV19 and TRBJ1-1; perhaps TRBD1 as D (5 bases). Germline CDR1 reads LNHDA; CDR2 reads SQIVND (reference sequence). Trimming left V 3 bases short and J 8 bases short, with 10 bases between. The CDR3 is made up of 12 amino acids. CDR3 in amino acids: CASSIRWGEAFF. DNA for the CDR3: TGTGCCAGTAGTATCCGTTGGGGCGAAGCTTTCTTT.

The genes are TRBV5-5 and TRBJ2-5; D is ambiguous. This CDR3 has 14 amino acids. The germline gives CDR1 SGHKS, CDR2 YYEKEE (reference sequence). The V and J ends lost 3 bases and 0 bases respectively, with 9 bases between them. For the CDR3, the DNA is TGTGCCAGCAGCTCGACACCGAACCAAGAGACCCAGTACTTC. It yields the protein CASSSTPNQETQYF.

This clonotype was recorded a few times. This chain connects TRBV7-6 to TRBJ2-1; 9 bases match TRBD2. The V gene end was trimmed by 3 bases and the J gene end by 7 bases; junction bases not matched to a gene: 4. Germline CDR1 reads SGHVS; CDR2 reads FNYEAQ. This CDR3 is built from 14 residues. The CDR3 reads CASSFAGGINEQFF. DNA of the CDR3: TGTGCCAGCAGCTTTGCGGGGGGGATAAATGAGCAGTTCTTC.

This clonotype was seen a handful of times. This sequence joins TRBV27 and TRBJ2-1; possibly TRBD2 for D (7 bases). Germline loops: CDR1 MNHEY, CDR2 SMNVEV (reference sequence). V lost 2 bases to trimming and J lost 5 bases, with 13 bases between them. This CDR3 is built from 15 residues. DNA of the CDR3: TGTGCCAGCAGTTTAGACGGGGGGCCGAACAATGAGCAGTTCTTC. This gives the protein CASSLDGGPNNEQFF.

CDR3 DNA: TGTGCCAGCAGCTGGTCCTCCCCCAGCGGGGTTTACGAGCAGTACTTC. Encoded protein: CASSWSSPSGVYEQYF. The chain is built from TRBV7-9 and TRBJ2-7; the match to TRBD2 covers 7 bases. Germline V gene lookup returns CDR1 SEHNR and CDR2 FQNEAQ (reference sequence). The V segment lost 4 bases and the J segment 4 bases; nucleotides outside the gene matches: 13. This CDR3 comprises 16 residues.

The table lists this clonotype with many counts. V and J are TRBV28 and TRBJ1-1; D ambiguous. Trimming removed 3 bases from V and 8 bases from J, with 13 bases in between. This CDR3 is built from 13 residues. Germline values: CDR1 MDHEN, CDR2 SYDVKM. CDR3: CASSLKGTKEAFF. CDR3 in DNA: TGTGCCAGCAGTTTGAAGGGAACTAAAGAAGCTTTCTTT.

In its sample, this clonotype was seen many times. The chain carries TRBV12-3 or TRBV12-4 and TRBJ1-1; D unresolved. The CDR3 is made up of 13 amino acids. V dropped 5 bases and J dropped 10 bases, with 17 bases sitting between them. The CDR3 nucleotides are TGTGCCAGCAGTACCCACCTTCGGGGTGTAGCTTTCTTT. Protein sequence: CASSTHLRGVAFF.

The genes are TRBV4-2 and TRBJ2-2; D might be TRBD1 or TRBD2, each matching 5 bases. The V gene's germline CDR1 is LGHNA and CDR2 YNFKEQ. The germline V and J ends were trimmed by 5 bases and 0 bases, with 13 bases remaining between them. The CDR3 has 16 amino acids. CDR3 residues: CASSSPGRANTGELFF. The CDR3 DNA sequence: TGTGCCAGCAGCTCACCGGGACGGGCGAACACCGGGGAGCTGTTTTTT.

This clonotype was detected ten times or more. The V gene is TRBV20-1, the J gene TRBJ2-1, with D possibly being TRBD1 (7 bases). V shed 0 bases and J shed 15 bases, with 21 bases lying between them. The germline V gene has CDR1 DFQATT and CDR2 SNEGSKA (reference sequence). The CDR3 has 14 residues. The CDR3 coding sequence is TGCAGTGCTAGAGAAGGGGGGAGAGGGGGCGTTTTGTTCTTC. It encodes CSAREGGRGGVLFF.

The V call is TRBV7-8, the J call TRBJ2-2, with D possibly being TRBD1 (5 bases). The CDR3 has 15 residues. V lost 4 bases to trimming and J lost 6 bases, with 15 bases between them. Germline CDR1 reads SGHVS; CDR2 reads FQNEAQ. CDR3 sequence (DNA): TGTGCCAGCAGCTCCCTAAGGGGTTATTCCGGGGAGCTGTTTTTT. This sequence encodes CASSSLRGYSGELFF.